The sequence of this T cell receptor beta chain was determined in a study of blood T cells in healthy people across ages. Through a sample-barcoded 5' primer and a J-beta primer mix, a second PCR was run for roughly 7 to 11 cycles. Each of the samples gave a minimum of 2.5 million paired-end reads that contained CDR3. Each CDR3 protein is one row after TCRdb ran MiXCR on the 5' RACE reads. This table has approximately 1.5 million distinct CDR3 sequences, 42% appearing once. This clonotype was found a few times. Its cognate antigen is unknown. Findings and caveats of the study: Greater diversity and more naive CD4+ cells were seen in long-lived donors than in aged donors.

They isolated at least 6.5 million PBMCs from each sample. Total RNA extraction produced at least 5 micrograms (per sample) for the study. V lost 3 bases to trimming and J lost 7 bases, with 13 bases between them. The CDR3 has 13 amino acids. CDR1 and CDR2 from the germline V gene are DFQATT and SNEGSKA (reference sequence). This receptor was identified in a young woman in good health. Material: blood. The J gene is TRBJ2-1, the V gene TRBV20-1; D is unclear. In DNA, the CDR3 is TGCAGTGCTAGTGTGGCCGTTTTGAATGAGCAGTTCTTC. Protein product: CSASVAVLNEQFF.